Listed below are T cell receptor beta chains from one sample, sequenced in a study of PD-L1 blockade in urothelial cancer. Using immunoSEQ multiplex PCR, the repertoire was profiled, and TCRdb retains in-frame clones only, with some absent. The table includes more than 40,000 clones, around 82% detected once. This specimen consisted of PBMCs, obtained around atezolizumab (anti-PD-L1) treatment. These receptors all come from a man in his 60s with urothelial cancer. The CDR3 runs from the conserved cysteine through the conserved F or W. The order of the fields is V gene, J gene, D gene, clone size, CDR3 protein, CDR3 DNA. A D gene is named only where the DNA matches it firmly. Clone size appears in some rows only: once, few, many, or a class for an expanded clone.

TRBV4-1	TRBJ1-2	.	.	CASSQEHRVSGYTF	TGCGCCAGCAGCCAAGAACACAGGGTTTCTGGCTACACCTTC
TRBV7-2	TRBJ1-3	.	.	CASSLAESSGNTIYF	TGTGCCAGCAGCTTAGCAGAGAGCTCTGGAAACACCATATATTTT
TRBV5-1	TRBJ2-7	.	.	CASSLGADDEQYF	TGCGCCAGCAGCTTGGGGGCAGACGACGAGCAGTACTTC
TRBV5-1	TRBJ2-7	.	.	CASSLVGSSYEQYF	TGCGCCAGCAGCTTGGTGGGGAGCTCCTACGAGCAGTACTTC
TRBV18	TRBJ2-7	.	.	CASSLEGYEQYF	TGTGCCAGCTCACTGGAGGGGTACGAGCAGTACTTC
TRBV9	TRBJ1-4	TRBD1	.	CASSAPPGTGDEKLFF	TGTGCCAGCAGCGCCCCCCCCGGGACAGGGGATGAAAAACTGTTTTTT
TRBV9	TRBJ1-1	.	.	CASSVGAGAPMNTEAFF	TGTGCCAGCAGCGTAGGGGCAGGCGCTCCTATGAACACTGAAGCTTTCTTT
TRBV6-5	TRBJ1-6	.	.	CASSYGWGGNSPLHF	TGTGCCAGCAGTTATGGGTGGGGGGGGAATTCACCCCTCCACTTT
TRBV7-2	TRBJ1-1	.	.	CASSPTGYEAFF	TGTGCCAGCAGCCCGACGGGGTATGAAGCTTTCTTT
TRBV7-3	TRBJ2-3	TRBD1	.	CASSQGVLTDTQYF	TGTGCCAGCAGCCAGGGGGTCCTGACAGATACGCAGTATTTT
TRBV28	TRBJ1-5	TRBD1	.	CASSLSPRTGVHLNQPQHF	TGTGCCAGCAGTTTATCGCCCCGGACAGGAGTTCATCTAAATCAGCCCCAGCATTTT
TRBV6-1	TRBJ1-3	.	.	CATARREGSGNTIYF	TGTGCCACCGCAAGGAGGGAAGGCTCTGGAAACACCATATATTTT
TRBV5-8	TRBJ1-4	.	.	CASSLQGGPVWEKLFF	TGTGCCAGCAGCTTGCAAGGAGGGCCGGTCTGGGAAAAACTGTTTTTT
TRBV27	TRBJ1-1	.	.	CASSPRGGDEAFF	TGTGCCAGCAGCCCAAGGGGGGGAGATGAAGCTTTCTTT
TRBV29-1	TRBJ2-1	TRBD2	.	CSVTRRGGIRNEQFF	TGCAGCGTCACGAGGCGGGGGGGCATTCGTAATGAGCAGTTCTTC
TRBV6-5	TRBJ2-5	TRBD2	.	CASREGLAGPETQYF	TGTGCCAGCAGAGAGGGACTAGCGGGCCCAGAGACCCAGTACTTC
TRBV19	TRBJ2-1	.	.	CASSAEQVYNEQFF	TGTGCCAGTAGTGCGGAACAGGTCTACAATGAGCAGTTCTTC
TRBV18	TRBJ2-7	TRBD1	.	CASSPGQGAFRSSYEQYF	TGTGCCAGCTCACCGGGACAGGGGGCGTTTCGGAGCTCCTACGAGCAGTACTTC
TRBV15	TRBJ2-4	.	.	CATSRDFPRQNIQYF	TGTGCCACCAGCAGAGATTTCCCTAGGCAAAACATTCAGTACTTC
TRBV15	TRBJ2-3	.	.	CATSRDITDTQYF	TGTGCCACCAGCAGAGATATAACAGATACGCAGTATTTT
TRBV5-4	TRBJ2-7	TRBD2	.	CASSRTSGGSYEQYF	TGTGCCAGCAGCCGAACTAGCGGGGGGTCCTACGAGCAGTACTTC
TRBV5-1	TRBJ1-6	.	few	CASSPQAYNSPLHF	TGCGCCAGCAGCCCCCAAGCTTATAATTCACCCCTCCACTTT
TRBV4-2	TRBJ2-1	TRBD2	.	CASSQEITSGAYNEQFF	TGTGCCAGCAGCCAAGAAATTACTAGCGGGGCGTACAATGAGCAGTTCTTC
TRBV10-2	TRBJ1-4	.	.	CASSGTGTATNEKLFF	TGCGCCAGCAGTGGGACCGGGACTGCAACTAATGAAAAACTGTTTTTT
TRBV5-1	TRBJ1-5	TRBD1	once	CASSLGTGGQPQHF	TGCGCCAGCAGCTTGGGGACAGGAGGACAGCCCCAGCATTTT
TRBV5-1	TRBJ2-7	TRBD1	once	CASSSTTGGVGEQYF	TGCGCCAGCAGCTCGACCACAGGGGGAGTAGGCGAGCAGTACTTC
TRBV25-1	TRBJ2-7	TRBD1	.	CASSNLGDRFHEQYF	TGTGCCAGCAGTAATTTAGGGGACAGGTTCCACGAGCAGTACTTC
TRBV5-6	TRBJ2-3	.	.	CASSLQQAWTDTQYF	TGTGCCAGCAGCTTGCAACAGGCGTGGACAGATACGCAGTATTTT
TRBV19	TRBJ1-5	TRBD1	.	CASTDRGNQPQHF	TGTGCCAGTACAGACAGGGGCAATCAGCCCCAGCATTTT
TRBV28	TRBJ1-2	.	.	CASSSVIFYGYTF	TGTGCCAGCAGTTCAGTCATCTTCTATGGCTACACCTTC
TRBV19	TRBJ1-1	TRBD1	.	CASSNRDRDISTETFF	TGTGCCAGTAGTAACCGGGACAGGGATATTAGTACTGAAACTTTCTTT
TRBV7-2	TRBJ2-2	TRBD2	.	CASSLQTSGGFANTGELFF	TGTGCCAGCAGCTTACAGACTAGCGGGGGGTTCGCGAACACCGGGGAGCTGTTTTTT
TRBV6-6	TRBJ2-5	TRBD1	.	CASRRMTGNYETQYF	TGTGCCAGCAGACGGATGACAGGGAATTATGAGACCCAGTACTTC
TRBV2	TRBJ2-2	TRBD2	.	CASGGVRSTGELFF	TGTGCCAGCGGGGGGGTCAGGTCCACCGGGGAGCTGTTTTTT
TRBV23-1	TRBJ1-5	.	.	CASTDPGGFPWGNQPQHF	TGCGCCAGCACCGACCCGGGGGGCTTCCCCTGGGGGAATCAGCCCCAGCATTTT
TRBV6-1	TRBJ2-5	TRBD2	.	CASIAGGIETQYF	TGTGCCAGCATCGCGGGGGGGATTGAGACCCAGTACTTC
TRBV7-8	TRBJ2-7	TRBD2	.	CASSPGQARGAEQYF	TGTGCCAGCAGCCCCGGACAAGCGCGGGGGGCCGAGCAGTACTTC
TRBV11-3	TRBJ2-5	.	.	CASSLGQQEQETQYF	TGTGCCAGCAGCTTAGGACAGCAAGAACAAGAGACCCAGTACTTC
TRBV29-1	TRBJ2-7	.	.	CSVARQASYEQYF	TGCAGCGTTGCACGACAGGCCTCCTACGAGCAGTACTTC
TRBV2	TRBJ2-7	TRBD1	.	CASRAPGQGGLEQYF	TGTGCCAGCAGGGCTCCGGGACAGGGTGGTCTCGAGCAGTACTTC
TRBV6-5	TRBJ1-1	.	.	CASSYGAENTEAFF	TGTGCCAGCAGTTACGGGGCAGAGAACACTGAAGCTTTCTTT
TRBV10-2	TRBJ2-3	.	once	CASRRGLSTDTQYF	TGCGCCAGCAGGAGGGGGTTAAGCACAGATACGCAGTATTTT
TRBV7-9	TRBJ2-7	TRBD2	.	CASSPKLAGLPHEQYF	TGTGCCAGCAGCCCCAAACTAGCGGGGCTCCCCCACGAGCAGTACTTC
TRBV5-1	TRBJ2-5	TRBD1	.	CASSGTGAPQETQYF	TGCGCCAGCAGCGGGACAGGGGCCCCACAAGAGACCCAGTACTTC
TRBV19	TRBJ1-5	.	.	CASMRGGERQPQHF	TGTGCCAGTATGCGCGGGGGCGAAAGACAGCCCCAGCATTTT
TRBV28	TRBJ2-1	TRBD2	.	CASSLLLAGNYNEQFF	TGTGCCAGCAGTTTATTGTTAGCGGGAAACTACAATGAGCAGTTCTTC
TRBV19	TRBJ2-7	TRBD2	few	CASSLGGAPYEQYF	TGTGCCAGTAGCCTCGGGGGGGCCCCCTACGAGCAGTACTTC
TRBV2	TRBJ1-1	.	.	CASSAGMNTEAFF	TGTGCCAGCAGTGCAGGGATGAACACTGAAGCTTTCTTT
TRBV10-3	TRBJ1-2	.	.	CAISVSYGYTF	TGTGCCATCAGTGTTTCTTATGGCTACACCTTC